The 8 T cell receptor beta chains listed next were all sequenced from one sample in a study of blood T cell repertoires in COVID-19. This table comes from immunoSEQ multiplex PCR, and its TCRdb copy is limited to in-frame clones, with some not included. The table has a few hundred thousand clones, around 85% seen once; the top ten hold roughly 3.6%. Sequenced material: peripheral blood. The receptors were gathered from a woman aged 18-29 years with acute or convalescent COVID-19.

The chain is built from TRBV24-1 and TRBJ2-3; TRBD1 agrees at 9 bases. Germline assignment: CDR1 KGHDR and CDR2 SFDVKD. The V segment lost 0 bases and the J segment 4 bases; nucleotides outside the gene matches: 1. The CDR3 has 15 residues. The CDR3, as DNA: TGTGCCACCAGTGATTTGACAGGGGGCTCAGATACGCAGTATTTT. It codes for CATSDLTGGSDTQYF.

The chain recombines TRBV11-1 with TRBJ2-7, with a possible D match to TRBD2 (6 bases). With 1 base removed from V and 5 bases from J, the gap between germline ends came to 15 bases. CDR1 and CDR2 (germline): SGHAT, FQDESV (reference sequence). There are 15 residues in the CDR3. DNA of the CDR3: TGTGCCAGCAGCTTAGGGGCCGGGAGCCCTAACGAGCAGTACTTC. Its translation: CASSLGAGSPNEQYF. The variable domain in full, with the rest retrieved from reference TRBV11-1 and TRBJ2-7, is EAEVAQSPRYKITEKSQAVAFWCDPISGHATLYWYRQILGQGPELLVQFQDESVVDDSQLPKDRFSAERLKGVDSTLKIQPAELGDSAMYLCASSLGAGSPNEQYFGPGTRLTVT.

V gene TRBV24-1 combines with J gene TRBJ2-3; D remains unclear. Looked up from germline, CDR1 is KGHDR and CDR2 is SFDVKD. The CDR3 is 16 residues long. V lost 2 bases, J lost 2 bases, and 13 bases lay in between. CDR3 region: CATSDSVYVNTDTQYF. The CDR3 DNA is TGTGCCACCAGTGATTCCGTTTATGTTAACACAGATACGCAGTATTTT.

The chain joins TRBV5-1 to TRBJ1-1; 10 bases fit TRBD1. Germline lookup yields CDR1 SGHRS and CDR2 YFSETQ. This CDR3 comprises 15 residues. V lost 4 bases, J lost 4 bases, and 7 bases stayed unmatched. CDR3 in amino acids: CASSPTGQGSTEAFF. The CDR3 DNA reads as TGCGCCAGCAGCCCGACGGGACAGGGGAGCACTGAAGCTTTCTTT. Full variable domain (outside the CDR3, taken from reference TRBV5-1 and TRBJ1-1): KAGVTQTPRYLIKTRGQQVTLSCSPISGHRSVSWYQQTPGQGLQFLFEYFSETQRNKGNFPGRFSGRQFSNSRSEMNVSTLELGDSALYLCASSPTGQGSTEAFFGQGTRLTVV.

The V gene is TRBV3-1 (or the pseudogene TRBV3-2), the J gene TRBJ1-6, with TRBD1 matching 9 bases. Germline V gene data show CDR1 as LGHDT and CDR2 as YNNKEL (reference sequence). V shed 4 bases and J 0 bases; nucleotides not matched to a gene: 1. The CDR3 runs to 16 residues. CDR3 sequence reads: CASSPTGGSYNSPLHF. CDR3 sequence (DNA): TGTGCCAGCAGCCCGACAGGGGGCTCCTATAATTCACCCCTCCACTTT.

The genes are TRBV5-1 and TRBJ1-4, with no clear D. The CDR3 has 14 residues. Trimming stripped 7 bases from V and 0 bases from J, with 10 bases between. Germline V lookup: CDR1 SGHRS, CDR2 YFSETQ. CDR3 sequence (DNA): TGCGCCAGCGGTGGAGGGCCAACTAATGAAAAACTGTTTTTT. Protein sequence: CASGGGPTNEKLFF.

V gene TRBV6-5 combines with J gene TRBJ1-2; 8 nucleotides align to TRBD1. The V gene end was trimmed by 6 bases and the J gene end by 4 bases; junction bases not matched to a gene: 7. Germline V gene lookup returns CDR1 MNHEY and CDR2 SVGAGI. The CDR3 covers 14 residues. The CDR3 DNA follows: TGTGCCAGCAGACCCAGGGGGCTTGGCTATGGCTACACCTTC. Amino acids: CASRPRGLGYGYTF.

V is TRBV2 and J is TRBJ1-6; possible D gene TRBD1, 6 bases. Germline loops: CDR1 SNHLY, CDR2 FYNNEI. V was trimmed by 7 bases and J by 0 bases, leaving 13 bases between them. This CDR3 spans 16 amino acids. CDR3 sequence: CASTAGVGSYNSPLHF. The CDR3 nucleotides are TGTGCCAGCACGGCAGGGGTTGGCTCCTATAATTCACCCCTCCACTTT.